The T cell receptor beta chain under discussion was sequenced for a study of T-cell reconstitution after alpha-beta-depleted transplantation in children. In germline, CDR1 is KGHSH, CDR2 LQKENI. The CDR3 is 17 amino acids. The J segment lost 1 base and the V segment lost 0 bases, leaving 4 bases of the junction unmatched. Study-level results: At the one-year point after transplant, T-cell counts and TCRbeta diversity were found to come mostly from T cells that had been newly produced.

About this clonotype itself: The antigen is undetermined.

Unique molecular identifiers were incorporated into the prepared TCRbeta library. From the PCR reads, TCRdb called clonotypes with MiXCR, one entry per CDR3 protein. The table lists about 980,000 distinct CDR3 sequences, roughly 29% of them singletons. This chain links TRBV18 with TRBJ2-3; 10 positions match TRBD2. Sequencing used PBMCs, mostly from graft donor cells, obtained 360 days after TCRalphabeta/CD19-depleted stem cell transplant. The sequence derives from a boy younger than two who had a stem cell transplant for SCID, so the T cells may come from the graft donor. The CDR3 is CASSPPALAGGTDTQYF. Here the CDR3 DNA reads TGTGCCAGCTCACCACCTGCCCTAGCGGGGGGCACAGATACGCAGTATTTT.